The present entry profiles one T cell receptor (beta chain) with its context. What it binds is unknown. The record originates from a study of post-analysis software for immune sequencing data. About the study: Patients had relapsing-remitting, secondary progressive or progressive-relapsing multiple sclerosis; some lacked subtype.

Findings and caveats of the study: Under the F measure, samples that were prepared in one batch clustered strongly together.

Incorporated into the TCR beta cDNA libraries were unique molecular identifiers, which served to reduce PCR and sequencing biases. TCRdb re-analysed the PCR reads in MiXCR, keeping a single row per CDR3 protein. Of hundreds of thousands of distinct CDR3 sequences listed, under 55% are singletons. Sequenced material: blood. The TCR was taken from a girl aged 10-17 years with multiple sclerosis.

CDR3 DNA sequence: TGTGCCAGCAGTCTAATGGGGCGGTCGGTCTACAATGAGCAGTTCTTC. Amino acid sequence: CASSLMGRSVYNEQFF. The chain couples TRBV12-3 or TRBV12-4 to TRBJ2-1; TRBD1 might be the D (5 bases). The V and J ends lost 5 bases and 3 bases respectively, with 17 bases between them. The CDR3 covers 16 residues.